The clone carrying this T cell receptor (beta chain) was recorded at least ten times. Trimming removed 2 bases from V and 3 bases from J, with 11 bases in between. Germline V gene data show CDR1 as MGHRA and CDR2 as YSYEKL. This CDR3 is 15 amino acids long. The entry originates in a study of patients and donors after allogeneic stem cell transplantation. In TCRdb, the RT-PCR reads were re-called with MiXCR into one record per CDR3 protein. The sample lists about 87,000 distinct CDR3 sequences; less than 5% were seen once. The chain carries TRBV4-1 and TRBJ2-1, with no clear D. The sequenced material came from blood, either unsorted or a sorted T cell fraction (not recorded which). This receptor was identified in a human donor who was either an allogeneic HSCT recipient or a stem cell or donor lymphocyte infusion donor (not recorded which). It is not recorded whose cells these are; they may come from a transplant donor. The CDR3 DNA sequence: TGCGCCAGCAGCCAATCCCATCCTAGCTACAATGAGCAGTTCTTC. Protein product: CASSQSHPSYNEQFF.